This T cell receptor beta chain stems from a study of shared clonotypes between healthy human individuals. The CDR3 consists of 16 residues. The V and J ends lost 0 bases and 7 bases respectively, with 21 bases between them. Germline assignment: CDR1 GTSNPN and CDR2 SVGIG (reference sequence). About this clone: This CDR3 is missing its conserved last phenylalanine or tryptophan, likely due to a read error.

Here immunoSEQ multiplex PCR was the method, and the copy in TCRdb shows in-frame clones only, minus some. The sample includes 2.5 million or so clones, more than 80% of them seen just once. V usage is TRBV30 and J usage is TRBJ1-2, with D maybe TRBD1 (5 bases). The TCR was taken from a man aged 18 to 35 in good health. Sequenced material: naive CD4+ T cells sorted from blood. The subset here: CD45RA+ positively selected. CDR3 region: CAWSVRRTPGSGGYTL. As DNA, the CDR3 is TGTGCCTGGAGTGTACGTCGGACACCGGGGAGCGGTGGCTACACCCTC.